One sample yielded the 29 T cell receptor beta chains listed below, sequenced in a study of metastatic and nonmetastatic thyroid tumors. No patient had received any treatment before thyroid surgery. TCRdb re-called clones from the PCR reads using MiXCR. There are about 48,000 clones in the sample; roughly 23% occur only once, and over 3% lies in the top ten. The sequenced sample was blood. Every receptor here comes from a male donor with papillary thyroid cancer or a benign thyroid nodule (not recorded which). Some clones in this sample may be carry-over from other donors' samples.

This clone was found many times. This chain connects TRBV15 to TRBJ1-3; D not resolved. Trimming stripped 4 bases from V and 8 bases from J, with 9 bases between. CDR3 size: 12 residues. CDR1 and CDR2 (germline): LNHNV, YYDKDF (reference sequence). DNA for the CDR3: TGTGCCACCAGCAATGGTAGGGACACCATATATTTT. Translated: CATSNGRDTIYF. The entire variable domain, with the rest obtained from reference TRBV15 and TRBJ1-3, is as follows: DAMVIQNPRYQVTQFGKPVTLSCSQTLNHNVMYWYQQKSSQAPKLLFHYYDKDFNNEADTPDNFQSRRPNTSFCFLDIRSPGLGDTAMYLCATSNGRDTIYFGEGSWLTVV.

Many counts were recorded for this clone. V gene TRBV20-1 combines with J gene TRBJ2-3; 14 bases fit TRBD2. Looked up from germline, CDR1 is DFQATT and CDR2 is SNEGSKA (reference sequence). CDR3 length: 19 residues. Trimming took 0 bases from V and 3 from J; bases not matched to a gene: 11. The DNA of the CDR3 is TGCAGTGCTAGAGAGCCTCCCGGGACTAGCGGGAGCAATACAGATACGCAGTATTTT. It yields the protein CSAREPPGTSGSNTDTQYF.

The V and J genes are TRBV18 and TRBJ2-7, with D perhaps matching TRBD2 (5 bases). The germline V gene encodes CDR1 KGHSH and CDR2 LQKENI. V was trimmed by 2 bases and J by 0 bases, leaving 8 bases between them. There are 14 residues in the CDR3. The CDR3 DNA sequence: TGTGCCAGCTCACCATCGGGGAGCTCCTACGAGCAGTACTTC. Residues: CASSPSGSSYEQYF.

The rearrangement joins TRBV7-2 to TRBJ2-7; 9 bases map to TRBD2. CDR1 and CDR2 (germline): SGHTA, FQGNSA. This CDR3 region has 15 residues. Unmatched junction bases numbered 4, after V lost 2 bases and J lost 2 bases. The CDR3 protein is CASSLSPSGTYEQYF. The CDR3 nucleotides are TGTGCCAGCAGCTTATCGCCTAGCGGGACCTACGAGCAGTACTTC.

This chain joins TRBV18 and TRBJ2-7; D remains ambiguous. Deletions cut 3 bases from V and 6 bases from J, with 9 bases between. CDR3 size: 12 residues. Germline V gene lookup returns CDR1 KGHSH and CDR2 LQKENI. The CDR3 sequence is CASSPAVGEQYF. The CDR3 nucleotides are TGTGCCAGCTCACCGGCGGTGGGCGAGCAGTACTTC.

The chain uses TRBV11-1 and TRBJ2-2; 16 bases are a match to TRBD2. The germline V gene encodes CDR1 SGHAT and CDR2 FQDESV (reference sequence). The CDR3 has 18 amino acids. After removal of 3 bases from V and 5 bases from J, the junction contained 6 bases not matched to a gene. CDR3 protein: CASSFGTSGREQTGELFF. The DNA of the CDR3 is TGTGCCAGCAGCTTCGGGACTAGCGGGAGGGAACAGACCGGGGAGCTGTTTTTT.

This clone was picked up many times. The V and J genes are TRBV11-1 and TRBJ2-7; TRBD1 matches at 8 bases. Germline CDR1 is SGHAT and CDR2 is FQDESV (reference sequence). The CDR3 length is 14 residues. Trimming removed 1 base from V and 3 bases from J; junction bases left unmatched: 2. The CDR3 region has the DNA TGTGCCAGCAGCTTAGGGGACAGGTACTACGAGCAGTACTTC. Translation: CASSLGDRYYEQYF.

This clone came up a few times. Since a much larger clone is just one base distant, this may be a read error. The CDR3 nucleotides read TGTGCCAGTAGGGTCTTGTCGCCTTTAGATGAGCAGTTCTTC. It specifies CASRVLSPLDEQFF. The chain has TRBV6-1 and TRBJ2-1; no firm D call. Per germline, CDR1 MNHNS and CDR2 SASEGT. CDR3 size: 14 residues. V was trimmed by 9 bases and J by 8 bases, leaving 20 bases between them.

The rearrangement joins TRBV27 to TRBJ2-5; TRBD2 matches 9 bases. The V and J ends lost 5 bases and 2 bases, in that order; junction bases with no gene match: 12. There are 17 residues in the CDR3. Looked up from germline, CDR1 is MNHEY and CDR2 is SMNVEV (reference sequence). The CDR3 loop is CASSPWIAGDSQETQYF. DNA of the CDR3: TGTGCCAGCAGTCCCTGGATAGCGGGAGACTCACAAGAGACCCAGTACTTC.

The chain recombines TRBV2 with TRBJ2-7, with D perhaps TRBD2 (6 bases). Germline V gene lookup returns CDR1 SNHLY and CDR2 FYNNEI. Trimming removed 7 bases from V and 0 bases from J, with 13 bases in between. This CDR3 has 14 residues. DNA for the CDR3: TGTGCCAGCAAAGAAACGGGAGCCTCCTACGAGCAGTACTTC. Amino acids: CASKETGASYEQYF.

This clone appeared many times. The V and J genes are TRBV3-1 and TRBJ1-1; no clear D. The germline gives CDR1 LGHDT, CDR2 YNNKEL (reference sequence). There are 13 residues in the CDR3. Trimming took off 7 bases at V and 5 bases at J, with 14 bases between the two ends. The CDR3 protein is CASNTLGRTEAFF. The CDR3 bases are TGTGCCAGCAACACGCTTGGCCGGACTGAAGCTTTCTTT.

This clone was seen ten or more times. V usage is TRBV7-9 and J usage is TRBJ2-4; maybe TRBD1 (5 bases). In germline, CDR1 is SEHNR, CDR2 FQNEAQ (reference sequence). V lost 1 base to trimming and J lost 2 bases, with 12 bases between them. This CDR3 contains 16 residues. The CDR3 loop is CASSLDGQGPKNIQYF. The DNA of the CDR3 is TGTGCCAGCAGCTTAGACGGGCAGGGCCCCAAAAACATTCAGTACTTC.

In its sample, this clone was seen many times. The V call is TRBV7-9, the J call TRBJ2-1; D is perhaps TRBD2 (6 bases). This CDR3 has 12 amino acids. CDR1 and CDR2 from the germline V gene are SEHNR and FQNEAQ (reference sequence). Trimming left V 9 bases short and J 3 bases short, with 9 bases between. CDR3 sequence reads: CASLSGYNEQFF. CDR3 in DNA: TGTGCCAGTCTTAGCGGCTACAATGAGCAGTTCTTC.

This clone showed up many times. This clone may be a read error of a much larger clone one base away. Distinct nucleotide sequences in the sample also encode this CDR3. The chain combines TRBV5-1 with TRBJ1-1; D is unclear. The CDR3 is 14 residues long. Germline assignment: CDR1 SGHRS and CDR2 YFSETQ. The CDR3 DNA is TGCGCCAGCAGCTTGGCAACTATGAACACTGAAGCTTTCTTC. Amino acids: CASSLATMNTEAFF.

CDR3 DNA sequence: TGCGCCAGCAGCCAAGGGGCCAGGAAGGGCCTACACGAGCAGTACTTC. It translates to CASSQGARKGLHEQYF. The V call is TRBV4-3, the J call TRBJ2-7; D gene ambiguous. The V gene's germline CDR1 is LGHNA and CDR2 YSLEER. V was pared by 1 base and J by 5 bases, with 18 bases between. The CDR3 contains 16 residues.

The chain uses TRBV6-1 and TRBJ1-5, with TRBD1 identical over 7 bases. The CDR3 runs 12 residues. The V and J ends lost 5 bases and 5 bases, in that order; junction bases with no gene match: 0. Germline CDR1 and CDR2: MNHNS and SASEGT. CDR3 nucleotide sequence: TGTGCCAGCAGTACAGGGGATCAGCCCCAGCATTTT. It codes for CASSTGDQPQHF.

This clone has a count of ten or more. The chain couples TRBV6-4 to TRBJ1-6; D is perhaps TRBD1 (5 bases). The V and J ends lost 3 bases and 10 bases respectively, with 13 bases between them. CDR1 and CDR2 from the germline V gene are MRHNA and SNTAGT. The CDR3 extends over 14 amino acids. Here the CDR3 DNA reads TGTGCCAGCAGTGAGAGAGGGGAAGGATCACCCCTCCACTTT. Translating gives CASSERGEGSPLHF.

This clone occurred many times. The chain's CDR3 is CASSPGTGRTDTQYF. The CDR3 DNA reads TGTGCCAGCAGTCCTGGGACAGGGAGGACAGATACGCAGTATTTT. The rearrangement uses TRBV28 and TRBJ2-3, with 9 bases aligning to TRBD1. CDR1 MDHEN and CDR2 SYDVKM come from the germline V gene. The trim removed 5 bases at V and 3 bases at J, leaving 6 bases unmatched. CDR3 length: 15 residues.

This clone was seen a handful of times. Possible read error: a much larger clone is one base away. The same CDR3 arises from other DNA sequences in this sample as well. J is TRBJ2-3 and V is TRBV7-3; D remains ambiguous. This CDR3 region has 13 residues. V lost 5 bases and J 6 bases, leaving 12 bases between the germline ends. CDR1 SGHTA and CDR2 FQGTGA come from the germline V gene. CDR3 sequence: CASSPRLGDTQYF. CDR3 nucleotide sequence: TGTGCCAGCAGCCCGCGACTCGGTGATACGCAGTATTTT. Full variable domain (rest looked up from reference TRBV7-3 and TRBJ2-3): GAGVSQTPSNKVTEKGKYVELRCDPISGHTALYWYRQSLGQGPEFLIYFQGTGAADDSGLPNDRFFAVRPEGSVSTLKIQRTERGDSAVYLCASSPRLGDTQYFGPGTRLTVL.

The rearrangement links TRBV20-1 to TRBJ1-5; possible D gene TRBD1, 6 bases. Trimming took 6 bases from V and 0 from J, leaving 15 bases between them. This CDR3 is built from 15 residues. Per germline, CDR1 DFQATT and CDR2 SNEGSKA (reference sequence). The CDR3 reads CSASDRRFSNQPQHF. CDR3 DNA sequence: TGCAGTGCATCGGACAGAAGATTTAGCAATCAGCCCCAGCATTTT.

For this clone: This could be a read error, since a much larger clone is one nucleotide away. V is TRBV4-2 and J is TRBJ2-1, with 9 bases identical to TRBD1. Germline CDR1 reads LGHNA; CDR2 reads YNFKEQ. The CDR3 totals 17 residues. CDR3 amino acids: CASSKNTGGMTYNEQLF. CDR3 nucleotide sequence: TGTGCCAGCAGCAAAAATACAGGGGGCATGACTTACAATGAGCAGCTCTTC.

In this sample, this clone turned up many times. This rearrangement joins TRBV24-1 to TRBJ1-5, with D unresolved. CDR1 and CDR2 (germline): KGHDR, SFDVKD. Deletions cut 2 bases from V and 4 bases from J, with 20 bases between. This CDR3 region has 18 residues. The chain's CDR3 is CATSDSTVGSCRNQPQHF. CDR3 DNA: TGTGCCACCAGTGATTCTACTGTCGGCAGCTGCCGAAATCAGCCCCAGCATTTT.

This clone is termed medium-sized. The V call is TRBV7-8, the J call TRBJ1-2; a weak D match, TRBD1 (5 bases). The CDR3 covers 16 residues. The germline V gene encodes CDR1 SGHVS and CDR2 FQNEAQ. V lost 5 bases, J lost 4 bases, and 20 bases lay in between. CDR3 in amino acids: CASSPGHLTLSYGYTF. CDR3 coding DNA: TGTGCCAGCAGCCCCGGACACCTCACCCTATCCTATGGCTACACCTTC.

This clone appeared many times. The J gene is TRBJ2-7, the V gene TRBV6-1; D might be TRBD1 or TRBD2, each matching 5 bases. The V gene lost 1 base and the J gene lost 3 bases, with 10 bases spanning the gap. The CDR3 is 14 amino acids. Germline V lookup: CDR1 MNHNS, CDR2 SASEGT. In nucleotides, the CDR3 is TGTGCCAGCAGTGAAGGAGGGGTGCTCTACGAGCAGTACTTC. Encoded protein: CASSEGGVLYEQYF.

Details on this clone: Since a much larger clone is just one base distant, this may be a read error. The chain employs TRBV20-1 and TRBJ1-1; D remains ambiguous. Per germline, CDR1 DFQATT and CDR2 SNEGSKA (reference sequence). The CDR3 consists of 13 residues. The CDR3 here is CSVISYLNTDAFF. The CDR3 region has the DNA TGCAGTGTCATAAGCTACTTGAACACTGATGCTTTCTTT.

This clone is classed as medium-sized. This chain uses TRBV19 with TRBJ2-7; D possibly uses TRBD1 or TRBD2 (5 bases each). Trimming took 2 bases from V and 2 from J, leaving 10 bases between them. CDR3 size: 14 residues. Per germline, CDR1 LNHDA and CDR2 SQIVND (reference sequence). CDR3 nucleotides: TGTGCCAGTAGTATAAGTGGGACGGCCTACGAGCAGTACTTC. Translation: CASSISGTAYEQYF. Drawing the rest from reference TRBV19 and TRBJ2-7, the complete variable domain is DGGITQSPKYLFRKEGQNVTLSCEQNLNHDAMYWYRQDPGQGLRLIYYSQIVNDFQKGDIAEGYSVSREKKESFPLTVTSAQKNPTAFYLCASSISGTAYEQYFGPGTRLTVT.

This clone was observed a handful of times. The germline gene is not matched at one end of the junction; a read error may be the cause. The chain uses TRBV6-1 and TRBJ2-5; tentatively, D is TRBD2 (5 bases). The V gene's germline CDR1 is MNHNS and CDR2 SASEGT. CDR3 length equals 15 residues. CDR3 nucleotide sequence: TGTGCCGGCAGTGAAGCGGTGGTGGGCCAAGAGACCCAGTACTTC. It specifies CAGSEAVVGQETQYF.

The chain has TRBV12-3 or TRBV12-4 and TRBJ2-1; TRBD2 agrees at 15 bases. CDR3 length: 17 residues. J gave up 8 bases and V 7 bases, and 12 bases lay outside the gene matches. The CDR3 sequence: CASTPLGRTSGRDEQFF. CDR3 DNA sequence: TGTGCCAGCACCCCCCTCGGTCGGACTAGCGGGAGGGATGAGCAGTTCTTC.

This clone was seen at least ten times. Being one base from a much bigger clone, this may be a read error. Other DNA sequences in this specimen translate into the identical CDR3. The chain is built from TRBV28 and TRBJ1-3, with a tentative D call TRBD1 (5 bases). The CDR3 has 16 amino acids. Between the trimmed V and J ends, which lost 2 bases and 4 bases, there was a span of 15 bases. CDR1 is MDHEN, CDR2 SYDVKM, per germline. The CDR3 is CASSLLGTLSGNTIYF. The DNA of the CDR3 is TGTGCCAGCAGTTTACTTGGGACTCTCTCCGGAAACACCATATATTTT. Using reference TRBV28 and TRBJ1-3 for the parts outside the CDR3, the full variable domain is DVKVTQSSRYLVKRTGEKVFLECVQDMDHENMFWYRQDPGLGLRLIYFSYDVKMKEKGDIPEGYSVSREKKERFSLILESASTNQTSMYLCASSLLGTLSGNTIYFGEGSWLTVV.